This T cell receptor (beta chain) originates from a study of CD8+ T cells in alopecia areata. Investigators isolated RNA and reverse transcribed it into cDNA to act as the sequencing template. Assay used: immunoSEQ multiplex PCR; TCRdb lists only in-frame clones, some missing. The profile shows tens of thousands of clones, around 67% of them singletons. The CDR3 is made up of 18 amino acids. V shed 4 bases, J shed 1 base, and the junction held 12 bases outside the gene matches. The germline gives CDR1 MNHNS, CDR2 SASEGT. Treatment described: oral pan-JAK inhibitor, 5-10 mg twice daily. The clonotype comes from a human donor with alopecia areata. The sample was CD8+ T cells sorted from blood, taken at week 24, from a patient treated with tofacitinib. This chain joins TRBV6-1 and TRBJ1-5; TRBD1 agrees at 8 bases. CDR3 protein: CASSARVGRGQSNQPQHF. The CDR3 nucleotides read TGTGCCAGCAGTGCCCGGGTCGGCAGGGGGCAAAGCAATCAGCCCCAGCATTTT.